Below, 18 T cell receptor beta chains from the same sample are listed, as sequenced in a study of cytomegalovirus exposure and HLA in healthy donors. The PCR made use of 60 Vbeta and 13 Jbeta primers. Generated by immunoSEQ multiplex PCR, the TCRdb table keeps only in-frame clones and is missing some. The sample consists of around 150,000 clones, roughly 79% of them appearing once. Input material: PBMCs. The receptors derive from a woman in her 50s in good health and CMV-seropositive.

The chain employs TRBV2 and TRBJ1-2, with 12 bases that match TRBD1. Per the germline V gene, CDR1 is SNHLY and CDR2 is FYNNEI. The V and J ends lost 5 bases and 8 bases, in that order; junction bases with no gene match: 6. CDR3 length equals 14 residues. CDR3 loop: CASSLRDRGLGYTF. In DNA form, the CDR3 reads TGTGCCAGCAGTCTCCGGGACAGGGGGCTCGGCTACACCTTC.

V and J are TRBV5-1 and TRBJ2-1; 10 bases match TRBD1. V shed 4 bases and J 5 bases; nucleotides not matched to a gene: 9. The CDR3 totals 16 residues. CDR1 and CDR2 (germline): SGHRS, YFSETQ. The CDR3 coding sequence is TGCGCCAGCAGCCCGATTATGGACAGGGGGAACAATGAGCAGTTCTTC. As protein: CASSPIMDRGNNEQFF.

The chain is built from TRBV28 and TRBJ2-7; 8 positions match TRBD1. This CDR3 is built from 14 residues. Germline CDR1 is MDHEN and CDR2 is SYDVKM. Unmatched junction bases numbered 0, after V lost 2 bases and J lost 0 bases. The CDR3 DNA reads TGTGCCAGCAGTTTAGACAGGGGCTCCTACGAGCAGTACTTC. Residues: CASSLDRGSYEQYF.

The chain is built from TRBV27 and TRBJ1-5; TRBD1 matches 9 bases. This CDR3 comprises 13 residues. Losses at the gene ends were 7 bases for V and 5 bases for J; bases not matched to a gene: 3. The germline V gene has CDR1 MNHEY and CDR2 SMNVEV (reference sequence). The CDR3 is CASIRQGDQPQHF. In nucleotides, the CDR3 is TGTGCCAGCATCCGACAGGGGGATCAGCCCCAGCATTTT.

The chain employs TRBV6-1 and TRBJ2-5; TRBD1 might be the D (6 bases). This CDR3 comprises 15 residues. Per germline, CDR1 MNHNS and CDR2 SASEGT. Trimming stripped 1 base from V and 4 bases from J, with 13 bases between. The CDR3 nucleotides read TGTGCCAGCAGTGAAGACAGGGTGATGGGAGAGACCCAGTACTTC. Translation: CASSEDRVMGETQYF.

This clone was seen only a few times. The V gene is TRBV18, the J gene TRBJ1-2; D remains ambiguous. The CDR3 totals 15 residues. Germline V gene data show CDR1 as KGHSH and CDR2 as LQKENI. Deletions cut 2 bases from V and 6 bases from J, with 16 bases between. CDR3 nucleotides: TGTGCCAGCTCACCAGTTCGCGATAGTTCGGATGGCTACACCTTC. Its protein product is CASSPVRDSSDGYTF.

V usage is TRBV29-1 and J usage is TRBJ1-1; 10 bases map to TRBD1. Per the germline V gene, CDR1 is SQVTM and CDR2 is ANQGSEA. V lost 4 bases and J lost 5; bases outside the gene matches: 4. This CDR3 spans 13 amino acids. The CDR3 reads CSVGDRGLTEAFF. CDR3 DNA sequence: TGCAGCGTTGGGGACAGGGGTTTAACTGAAGCTTTCTTT.

J is TRBJ1-5 and V is TRBV10-3; a weak D match, TRBD1 (6 bases). V shed 5 bases and J shed 3 bases, with 8 bases lying between them. CDR3 size: 13 residues. Germline V gene sequence: CDR1 ENHRY, CDR2 SYGVKD. CDR3 coding DNA: TGTGCCATCAGTCAGGGGACCAATCAGCCCCAGCATTTT. It specifies CAISQGTNQPQHF.

In this sample, this clone turned up a few times. Other DNA sequences in this sample translate to the same CDR3. The genes are TRBV11-2 and TRBJ2-7, with 8 bases fitting TRBD1. V gave up 2 bases and J gave up 5 bases; unmatched junction bases: 2. Germline values: CDR1 SGHAT, CDR2 FQNNGV. The CDR3 is 13 amino acids. CDR3 sequence: CASSLPGGHEQYF. DNA for the CDR3: TGTGCCAGCAGCTTACCAGGGGGCCACGAGCAGTACTTC.

The chain has TRBV18 and TRBJ2-3, with TRBD1 matching over 8 bases. CDR1 is KGHSH and CDR2 is LQKENI in the germline V gene. J was trimmed by 4 bases and V by 2 bases; bases with no gene match: 11. The CDR3 length is 17 residues. CDR3 nucleotide sequence: TGTGCCAGCTCACCAGCTCGTTTGGACAGGGTCCCAGATACGCAGTATTTT. This translates into CASSPARLDRVPDTQYF.

The chain combines TRBV5-1 with TRBJ2-2; TRBD1 matches at 9 bases. The junction had 4 bases not matched to a gene; V was cut back by 2 bases and J by 5 bases. CDR3 length equals 15 residues. Germline V gives CDR1 SGHRS, CDR2 YFSETQ. The CDR3 DNA reads TGCGCCAGCAGCTTTGCGGGACAGGGAACCGGGGAGCTGTTTTTT. Its translation is CASSFAGQGTGELFF.

V gene TRBV6-5 combines with J gene TRBJ1-4; D gene uncertain. The germline V gene has CDR1 MNHEY and CDR2 SVGAGI. This CDR3 region has 13 residues. V gave up 4 bases and J gave up 8 bases, with 11 bases separating them. The CDR3 DNA follows: TGTGCCAGCAGTTCATCAATGGAGGAAAAACTGTTTTTT. Amino acid sequence: CASSSSMEEKLFF.

The rearrangement joins TRBV2 to TRBJ1-5; D is unresolved. Germline CDR1 reads SNHLY; CDR2 reads FYNNEI. The CDR3 has 16 amino acids. V lost 0 bases and J 2 bases, leaving 11 bases between the germline ends. In DNA, the CDR3 is TGTGCCAGCAGTGAAGCGCTTAGGGAGGGCAATCAGCCCCAGCATTTT. Translation gives CASSEALREGNQPQHF.

This clone was recorded a few times. V gene TRBV6-5 combines with J gene TRBJ1-1; the D gene is possibly TRBD1 (5 bases). The germline gives CDR1 MNHEY, CDR2 SVGAGI. The CDR3 length is 13 residues. Trimming shortened V by 2 bases and J by 2 bases, and 6 bases separated the two germline ends. This CDR3 is CASSYGTNTEAFF. The CDR3 DNA reads as TGTGCCAGCAGTTACGGGACTAACACTGAAGCTTTCTTT.

Comments on this clone: One end of the junction varies from germline; a read error may be responsible. Other DNA sequences in this sample translate to the same CDR3. This sequence joins TRBV7-7 and TRBJ2-3, with D possibly being TRBD1 (7 bases). The germline CDR1 and CDR2 sequences are SSHAT and FNYEAQ (reference sequence). CDR3 length: 15 amino acids. The CDR3 nucleotides are TGTGCTAGCAGCCTAGGGGGGACAGTCACAGATACGCAGTACTTT. Its protein is CASSLGGTVTDTQYF.

This chain uses TRBV7-2 with TRBJ2-1; 14 nucleotides line up with TRBD2. Germline V gives CDR1 SGHTA, CDR2 FQGNSA. The length of the CDR3 is 16 residues. Trimming removed 5 bases from V and 14 bases from J; junction bases left unmatched: 14. In DNA form, the CDR3 reads TGTGCCAGCAGCATCACTTCCGGGACTAGCGGGAGTAGGGAGTTCTTC. As protein: CASSITSGTSGSREFF. The full variable domain, with the rest looked up from reference TRBV7-2 and TRBJ2-1, is GAGVSQSPSNKVTEKGKDVELRCDPISGHTALYWYRQSLGQGLEFLIYFQGNSAPDKSGLPSDRFSAERTGGSVSTLTIQRTQQEDSAVYLCASSITSGTSGSREFFGPGTRLTVL.

The chain has TRBV7-2 and TRBJ2-5; 10 bases map to TRBD2. Germline V gene lookup returns CDR1 SGHTA and CDR2 FQGNSA. The CDR3 has 18 amino acids. Trimming took 4 bases from V and 5 from J; bases not matched to a gene: 16. The CDR3 here is CASSSRTSGGGWGETQYF. CDR3 in DNA: TGTGCCAGCAGCTCAAGGACTAGCGGCGGGGGTTGGGGGGAGACCCAGTACTTC.

The rearrangement links TRBV10-3 to TRBJ1-4, with D maybe TRBD1 (5 bases). Trimming took off 3 bases at V and 7 bases at J, with 15 bases between the two ends. The germline gives CDR1 ENHRY, CDR2 SYGVKD. The CDR3 is 15 residues long. This CDR3 is CAISDQSGGLEKLFF. CDR3 nucleotides: TGTGCCATCAGTGACCAGAGCGGGGGTCTTGAAAAACTGTTTTTT.